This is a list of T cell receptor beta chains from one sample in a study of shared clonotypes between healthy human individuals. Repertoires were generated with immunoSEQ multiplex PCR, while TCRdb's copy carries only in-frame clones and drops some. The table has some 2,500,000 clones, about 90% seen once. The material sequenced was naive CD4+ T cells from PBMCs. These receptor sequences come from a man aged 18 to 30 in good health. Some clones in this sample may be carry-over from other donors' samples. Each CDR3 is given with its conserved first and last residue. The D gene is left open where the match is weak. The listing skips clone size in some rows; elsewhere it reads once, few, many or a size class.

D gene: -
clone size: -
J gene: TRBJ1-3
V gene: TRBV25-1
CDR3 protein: CASSGSLRSSGNTIYF
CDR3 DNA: TGTGCCAGCAGTGGTTCCCTACGGAGCTCTGGAAACACCATATATTTT

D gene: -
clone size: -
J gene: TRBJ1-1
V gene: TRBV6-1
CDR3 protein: CASSLRSTEAFF
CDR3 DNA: TGTGCCAGCAGTTTACGGAGCACTGAAGCTTTCTTT

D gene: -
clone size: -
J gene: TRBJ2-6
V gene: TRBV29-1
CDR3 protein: CSVARSGANVLTF
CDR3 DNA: TGCAGCGTTGCCCGATCTGGGGCCAACGTCCTGACTTTC

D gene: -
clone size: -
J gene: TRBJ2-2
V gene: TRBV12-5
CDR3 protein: CASGLGSGELFF
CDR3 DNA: TGTGCTAGTGGTTTGGGGTCCGGGGAGCTGTTTTTT

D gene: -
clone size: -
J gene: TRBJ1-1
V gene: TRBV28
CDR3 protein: CASTSLGEGGTEAFF
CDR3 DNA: TGTGCCAGCACCTCCTTGGGGGAAGGGGGCACTGAAGCTTTCTTT

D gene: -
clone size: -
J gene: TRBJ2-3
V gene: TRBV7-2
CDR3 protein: CASSLAVDTQYF
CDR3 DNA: TGTGCCAGCAGTCTTGCCGTGGATACGCAGTATTTT

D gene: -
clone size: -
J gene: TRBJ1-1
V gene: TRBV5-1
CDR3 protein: CASSLGAGTEAFF
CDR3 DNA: TGCGCCAGCAGCTTGGGGGCTGGCACTGAAGCTTTCTTT

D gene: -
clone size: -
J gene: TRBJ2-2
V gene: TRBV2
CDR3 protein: CASSDGAGRELFF
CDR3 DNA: TGTGCCAGCAGTGATGGTGCTGGTCGGGAGCTGTTTTTT

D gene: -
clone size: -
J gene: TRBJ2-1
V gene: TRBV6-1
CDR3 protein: CASSVGGVLQDEQFF
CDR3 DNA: TGTGCCAGCAGTGTTGGGGGAGTGTTGCAGGATGAGCAGTTCTTC

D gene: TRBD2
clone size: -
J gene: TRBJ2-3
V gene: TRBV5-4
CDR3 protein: CASSFGGGSTDTQYF
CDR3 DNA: TGTGCCAGCAGCTTCGGCGGGGGAAGCACAGATACGCAGTATTTT

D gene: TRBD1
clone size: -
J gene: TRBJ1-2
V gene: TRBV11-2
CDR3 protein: CASSSLQGALSYGYTF
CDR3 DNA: TGTGCCAGCAGCTCCTTACAGGGGGCTCTAAGCTATGGCTACACCTTC

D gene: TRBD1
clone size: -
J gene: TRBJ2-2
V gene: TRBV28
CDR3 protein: CASYRGDTGELFF
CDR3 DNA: TGTGCCAGCTACAGGGGAGACACCGGGGAGCTGTTTTTT

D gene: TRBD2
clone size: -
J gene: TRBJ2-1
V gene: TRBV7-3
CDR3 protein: CASSGTSGSYNEQFF
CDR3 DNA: TGTGCCAGCAGCGGTACTAGCGGGAGCTACAATGAGCAGTTCTTC

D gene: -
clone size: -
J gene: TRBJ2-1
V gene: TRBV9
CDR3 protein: CASSATEGGGSYNEQFF
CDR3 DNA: TGTGCCAGCAGCGCTACAGAGGGGGGCGGGTCCTACAATGAGCAGTTCTTC

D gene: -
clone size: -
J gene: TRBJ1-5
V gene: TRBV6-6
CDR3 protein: CASRITGQSNQPQHF
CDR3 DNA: TGTGCCAGCAGAATAACCGGACAGAGCAATCAGCCCCAGCATTTT

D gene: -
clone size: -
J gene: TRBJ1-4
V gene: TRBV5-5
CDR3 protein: CASSFEGRRELFF
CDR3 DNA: TGTGCCAGCAGCTTCGAGGGGCGGAGAGAACTGTTTTTT

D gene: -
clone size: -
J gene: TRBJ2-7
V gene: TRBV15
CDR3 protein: CATSGPGRHYEQYF
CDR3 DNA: TGTGCCACCAGCGGACCGGGACGGCACTACGAGCAGTACTTC

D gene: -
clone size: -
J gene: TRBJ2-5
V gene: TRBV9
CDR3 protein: CASSPTTTPSETQYF
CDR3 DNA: TGTGCCAGCAGCCCCACAACGACCCCATCGGAGACCCAGTACTTC

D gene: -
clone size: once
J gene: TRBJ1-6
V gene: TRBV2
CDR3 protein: CASEAGTLGLGNSPLHF
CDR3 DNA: TGTGCCAGCGAGGCAGGGACCCTAGGTCTTGGCAATTCACCCCTCCACTTT

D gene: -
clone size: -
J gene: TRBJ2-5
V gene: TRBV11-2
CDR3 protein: CASSLVSGSRETQYF
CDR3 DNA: TGTGCCAGCAGCTTAGTGTCAGGGAGTCGAGAGACCCAGTACTTC

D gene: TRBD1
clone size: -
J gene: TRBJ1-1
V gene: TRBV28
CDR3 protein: CASSKDRGVVGTEAFF
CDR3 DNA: TGTGCCAGCAGCAAAGACAGGGGGGTCGTGGGCACTGAAGCTTTCTTT

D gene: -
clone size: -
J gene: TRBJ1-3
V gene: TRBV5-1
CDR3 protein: CASSWEGDAGNTIYF
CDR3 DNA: TGCGCCAGCAGCTGGGAAGGGGACGCTGGAAACACCATATATTTT

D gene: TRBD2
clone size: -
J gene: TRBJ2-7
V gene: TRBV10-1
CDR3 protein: CASSESAGGTYEQYF
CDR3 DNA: TGCGCCAGCAGTGAGTCGGCCGGGGGGACCTACGAGCAGTACTTC

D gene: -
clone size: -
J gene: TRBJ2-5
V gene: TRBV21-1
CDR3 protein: CASSKGQGEETQYF
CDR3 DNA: TGTGCCAGCAGCAAGGGACAGGGGGAAGAGACCCAGTACTTC

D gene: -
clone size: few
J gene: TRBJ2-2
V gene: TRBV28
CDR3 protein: CASRINTGELFF
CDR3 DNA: TGTGCCAGCAGGATCAACACCGGGGAGCTGTTTTTT

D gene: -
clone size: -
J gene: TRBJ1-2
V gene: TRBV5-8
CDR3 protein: CASSQERGDYGYTF
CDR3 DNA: TGTGCCAGCAGCCAAGAGCGGGGAGACTATGGCTACACCTTC

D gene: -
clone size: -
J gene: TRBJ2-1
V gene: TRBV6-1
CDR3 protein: CASSAGSRRGGNEQFF
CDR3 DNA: TGTGCCAGCAGTGCGGGGTCCCGGAGGGGGGGCAATGAGCAGTTCTTC

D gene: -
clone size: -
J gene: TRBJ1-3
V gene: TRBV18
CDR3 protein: CASSPRSIGNTIYF
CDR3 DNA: TGTGCCAGCTCACCACGTTCGATCGGAAACACCATATATTTT

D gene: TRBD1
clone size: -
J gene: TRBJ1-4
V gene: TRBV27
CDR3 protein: CATKDKGLPGQGNEKLFF
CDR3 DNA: TGTGCCACCAAGGATAAGGGGCTCCCGGGACAGGGTAATGAAAAACTGTTTTTT

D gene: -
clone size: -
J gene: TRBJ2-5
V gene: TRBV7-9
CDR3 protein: CASSPRGGSETQYF
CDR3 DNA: TGTGCCAGCAGCCCTAGGGGGGGCTCAGAGACCCAGTACTTC